The 24 T cell receptor beta chains below were found in one sample sequenced in a study of T cell responses to AZD1222 COVID-19 vaccine. The data were produced by immunoSEQ multiplex PCR, yet TCRdb's version contains in-frame clones alone and is incomplete. The sample lists around 100,000 clones, more than 85% occurring once. The input for sequencing was peripheral blood, taken on day 0 of AZD1222 vaccination. The source of these receptors is an adult in good health.

Comment on this clone: Germline and junction disagree at one end, which may indicate a read error. The rearrangement joins TRBV11-2 to TRBJ2-5; D gene uncertain. This CDR3 has 13 residues. From germline, CDR1 is SGHAT and CDR2 FQNNGV. CDR3 region: CASGLPTDETQYF. As DNA, the CDR3 is TGTGCCAGCGGCTTACCCACGGATGAGACCCAGTACTTC.

The CDR3 here is CASSVEGGYYEQYF. DNA of the CDR3: TGTGCCAGCAGTGTTGAAGGGGGCTACTACGAGCAGTACTTC. The J gene is TRBJ2-7, the V gene TRBV2; the match to TRBD1 covers 7 bases. The CDR3 spans 14 residues. V shed 4 bases, J shed 3 bases, and the junction held 6 bases outside the gene matches. Germline V gene sequence: CDR1 SNHLY, CDR2 FYNNEI.

CDR3 amino acids: CASPSLSGNTIYF. The CDR3 DNA reads TGTGCCAGCCCTTCCCTCTCTGGAAACACCATATATTTT. The rearrangement uses TRBV19 and TRBJ1-3; no firm D call. V lost 9 bases, J lost 0 bases, and 9 bases lay in between. The germline gives CDR1 LNHDA, CDR2 SQIVND (reference sequence). This CDR3 spans 13 amino acids.

The chain is built from TRBV27 and TRBJ1-2, with D possibly matching TRBD1 (5 bases). This CDR3 is built from 13 residues. Trimming cost V 10 bases and J 7 bases, with 19 bases left between them. Germline assignment: CDR1 MNHEY and CDR2 SMNVEV (reference sequence). CDR3 amino acids: CANSSVAGGGYTF. DNA for the CDR3: TGTGCCAACAGCTCGGTGGCTGGGGGTGGCTACACCTTC.

The V call is TRBV30, the J call TRBJ1-2; 7 bases are a match to TRBD1. V shed 1 base and J 7 bases; nucleotides not matched to a gene: 3. Germline CDR1 GTSNPN, CDR2 SVGIG (reference sequence). There are 12 residues in the CDR3. For the CDR3, the DNA is TGTGCCTGGAGTGCCACAGGGGCTGGCTACACCTTC. Translation gives CAWSATGAGYTF.

This chain joins TRBV19 and TRBJ1-1; 9 nucleotides line up with TRBD1. Trimming removed 6 bases from V and 7 bases from J; junction bases left unmatched: 6. The CDR3 sequence is 13 residues long. The germline V gene has CDR1 LNHDA and CDR2 SQIVND (reference sequence). CDR3 amino acids: CASSGQGRDEAFF. The CDR3 nucleotides are TGTGCCAGTAGCGGACAGGGGAGAGATGAAGCTTTCTTT.

This chain uses TRBV12-3 or TRBV12-4 with TRBJ1-2, with D unresolved. This CDR3 has 13 amino acids. V lost 4 bases and J lost 8, with 14 bases in between. In nucleotides, the CDR3 is TGTGCCAGCAGTTCAACAGCGGGGTACGGCTACACCTTC. It translates to CASSSTAGYGYTF.

The chain joins TRBV30 to TRBJ1-4; the D gene is possibly TRBD1 (5 bases). Germline V gene lookup returns CDR1 GTSNPN and CDR2 SVGIG (reference sequence). This CDR3 has 13 amino acids. Trimming took 8 bases from V and 1 from J, leaving 11 bases between them. CDR3 sequence (DNA): TGTGCCCAGCAGGGAGGAACTAATGAAAAACTGTTTTTT. It translates to CAQQGGTNEKLFF.

The chain joins TRBV19 to TRBJ1-2, with no clear D. This CDR3 contains 14 residues. V lost 5 bases, J lost 4 bases, and 14 bases lay in between. Germline values: CDR1 LNHDA, CDR2 SQIVND (reference sequence). The CDR3 bases are TGTGCCAGTAGTGGGAGGATAGGGCTCTATGGCTACACCTTC. It yields the protein CASSGRIGLYGYTF.

This clone was observed a single time. The chain couples TRBV9 to TRBJ2-2, with 7 bases that match TRBD2. Germline V CDR1 and CDR2: SGDLS, YYNGEE. This CDR3 has 16 amino acids. J gave up 3 bases and V 1 base, and 6 bases lay outside the gene matches. CDR3 sequence reads: CASSVMASGHTGELFF. CDR3 coding DNA: TGTGCCAGCAGCGTAATGGCTAGCGGACACACCGGGGAGCTGTTTTTT.

The chain recombines TRBV7-8 with TRBJ2-7, with 7 bases lining up with TRBD1. Losses at the gene ends were 3 bases for V and 0 bases for J; bases not matched to a gene: 2. This CDR3 contains 14 residues. The germline V gene has CDR1 SGHVS and CDR2 FQNEAQ. CDR3 sequence reads: CASSLAGGSYEQYF. The CDR3 nucleotides read TGTGCCAGCAGCTTGGCAGGGGGCTCCTACGAGCAGTACTTC.

The rearrangement uses TRBV9 and TRBJ2-2; D gene unclear. Trimming removed 0 bases from V and 6 bases from J, with 6 bases in between. The CDR3 is 13 residues long. Germline CDR1 reads SGDLS; CDR2 reads YYNGEE. CDR3 loop: CASSVADAGELFF. CDR3 nucleotide sequence: TGTGCCAGCAGCGTAGCGGATGCCGGGGAGCTGTTTTTT.

This rearrangement joins TRBV6-5 to TRBJ2-7, with 9 nucleotides matching TRBD2. Germline V CDR1 and CDR2: MNHEY, SVGAGI. V lost 4 bases, J lost 4 bases, and 8 bases stayed unmatched. This CDR3 has 15 residues. CDR3 region: CASSFTGTSRYEQYF. Here the CDR3 DNA reads TGTGCCAGCAGTTTCACCGGGACTAGCCGTTACGAGCAGTACTTC.

This sequence joins TRBV5-4 and TRBJ1-1, with D hard to call. This CDR3 region has 13 residues. The germline V gene encodes CDR1 SGHNT and CDR2 YYREEE (reference sequence). V lost 0 bases and J lost 7, with 10 bases in between. This CDR3 is CASSLVATGEAFF. DNA for the CDR3: TGTGCCAGCAGCTTGGTAGCAACGGGTGAAGCTTTCTTT.

This chain joins TRBV20-1 and TRBJ1-1; 8 nucleotides match TRBD1. This CDR3 is 15 amino acids long. The V gene end was trimmed by 3 bases and the J gene end by 5 bases; junction bases not matched to a gene: 11. Germline loops: CDR1 DFQATT, CDR2 SNEGSKA (reference sequence). CDR3 amino acids: CSASRAGGVGTEAFF. CDR3 nucleotide sequence: TGCAGTGCTAGTAGGGCAGGGGGCGTGGGGACTGAAGCTTTCTTT.

V is TRBV7-9 and J is TRBJ1-1; maybe TRBD1 (5 bases). CDR3 length: 14 residues. Trimming took off 3 bases at V and 2 bases at J, with 10 bases between the two ends. The germline gives CDR1 SEHNR, CDR2 FQNEAQ (reference sequence). The CDR3 DNA is TGTGCCAGCAGCTTGACGGACACAAACACTGAAGCTTTCTTT. This encodes CASSLTDTNTEAFF.

This chain links TRBV7-9 with TRBJ1-1; 8 nucleotides align to TRBD1. This CDR3 contains 16 residues. V dropped 2 bases and J dropped 3; count of bases not matched to a gene: 8. Looked up from germline, CDR1 is SEHNR and CDR2 is FQNEAQ (reference sequence). CDR3 amino acids: CASSLLQGVGDTEAFF. The DNA for the CDR3 is TGTGCCAGCAGCTTACTACAGGGGGTGGGTGACACTGAAGCTTTCTTT.

At least ten counts were recorded for this clone. This chain joins TRBV7-2 and TRBJ2-2; TRBD2 agrees at 10 bases. The trim removed 6 bases at V and 2 bases at J, leaving 6 bases unmatched. CDR1 is SGHTA and CDR2 is FQGNSA in the germline V gene. The CDR3 runs to 16 residues. The CDR3 loop is CASRIAGGLNTGELFF. CDR3 in DNA: TGTGCCAGCAGAATAGCGGGAGGACTAAACACCGGGGAGCTGTTTTTT.

The chain joins TRBV5-5 to TRBJ2-2; a possible D gene is TRBD2 (5 bases). The V and J ends lost 1 base and 4 bases respectively, with 11 bases between them. The CDR3 contains 15 residues. Germline V gene sequence: CDR1 SGHKS, CDR2 YYEKEE (reference sequence). CDR3: CASSLYLARTGELFF. CDR3 DNA: TGTGCCAGCAGCTTGTACCTAGCCCGCACCGGGGAGCTGTTTTTT.

The chain is built from TRBV4-2 and TRBJ2-2; D uncertain. The CDR3 covers 14 residues. Trimming pared 0 bases from V and 5 bases from J, leaving 7 bases between. The germline gives CDR1 LGHNA, CDR2 YNFKEQ. This CDR3 reads CASSQEPRTGELFF. The CDR3 DNA follows: TGTGCCAGCAGCCAAGAGCCGCGAACCGGGGAGCTGTTTTTT.

This clone was picked up a small number of times. CDR3 residues: CAWSVSGGQAFF. In DNA, the CDR3 is TGTGCCTGGAGTGTATCAGGGGGCCAAGCTTTCTTT. The rearrangement links TRBV30 to TRBJ1-1; 8 nucleotides align to TRBD1. Germline CDR1 reads GTSNPN; CDR2 reads SVGIG (reference sequence). This CDR3 contains 12 residues. Trimming at V came to 0 bases and at J to 9 bases, leaving 3 bases not matched to a gene.

This chain joins TRBV28 and TRBJ1-2, with a tentative D call TRBD1 (5 bases). Germline V CDR1 and CDR2: MDHEN, SYDVKM. The length of the CDR3 is 16 residues. The V end lost 6 bases, the J end lost 6 bases, and 23 bases lay between the germline ends. CDR3 nucleotide sequence: TGTGCCAGCAGGAACCCCCCAGGGAATCCGCGACATGGCTACACCTTC. Residues: CASRNPPGNPRHGYTF.

The chain has TRBV7-9 and TRBJ1-4, with D tentatively TRBD1 (6 bases). Trimming left V 2 bases short and J 4 bases short, with 11 bases between. This CDR3 region has 15 residues. Germline CDR1 and CDR2: SEHNR and FQNEAQ (reference sequence). The chain's CDR3 is CASSLLGTSNEKLFF. The CDR3 DNA reads as TGTGCCAGCAGCTTACTCGGGACAAGTAATGAAAAACTGTTTTTT.

The chain combines TRBV28 with TRBJ1-3; D is uncertain. Trimming removed 6 bases at V and 2 bases at J, with 11 bases between. There are 14 residues in the CDR3. Germline CDR1 MDHEN, CDR2 SYDVKM. The CDR3 bases are TGTGCCAGCAGGGCGTCCTCAACTGGAAACACCATATATTTT. Its translation: CASRASSTGNTIYF.